Listed here are 20 T cell receptor beta chains from one sample, sequenced in a study of blood T cells in healthy people across ages. Sample-barcoded 5' priming and a J-beta primer mix drove a second PCR of about 6 to 12 cycles. TCRdb recomputed calls from the 5' RACE reads with MiXCR, one row per CDR3 protein. This repertoire shows fewer than 900,000 distinct CDR3 sequences, 45% to 50% found once; its top ten account for roughly 30%. The material sequenced was blood. The receptors shown here come from a woman aged 60-70 years in good health.

The rearrangement links TRBV20-1 to TRBJ2-3; a possible D gene is TRBD2 (6 bases). Germline V lookup: CDR1 DFQATT, CDR2 SNEGSKA (reference sequence). The CDR3 spans 17 residues. V gave up 0 bases and J gave up 2 bases, with 18 bases separating them. The chain's CDR3 is CSARDVRVGRTTDTQYF. The CDR3 DNA follows: TGCAGTGCTAGAGACGTAAGGGTGGGGAGGACCACAGATACGCAGTATTTT.

This clonotype has just a few counts. J is TRBJ1-1 and V is TRBV3-1; D is uncertain. Germline CDR1 reads LGHDT; CDR2 reads YNNKEL (reference sequence). This CDR3 is built from 14 residues. V was shortened by 3 bases and J by 5 bases, with 13 bases between the two germline ends. CDR3 residues: CASSQAVSGTEAFF. The CDR3 DNA reads as TGTGCCAGCAGCCAGGCGGTCTCGGGGACTGAAGCTTTCTTT.

This clonotype was picked up a small number of times. The chain is built from TRBV7-2 and TRBJ1-1; possibly TRBD1 for D (5 bases). CDR1 is SGHTA, CDR2 FQGNSA, per germline. V shed 5 bases and J shed 6 bases, with 10 bases lying between them. This CDR3 is 12 amino acids long. This CDR3 is CASSQGGAEAFF. CDR3 bases: TGTGCCAGCAGCCAAGGAGGGGCTGAAGCTTTCTTT. Full variable domain (rest looked up from reference TRBV7-2 and TRBJ1-1): GAGVSQSPSNKVTEKGKDVELRCDPISGHTALYWYRQSLGQGLEFLIYFQGNSAPDKSGLPSDRFSAERTGGSVSTLTIQRTQQEDSAVYLCASSQGGAEAFFGQGTRLTVV.

The V and J genes are TRBV16 and TRBJ1-5, with a tentative D call TRBD1 (5 bases). The CDR3 spans 16 residues. Germline V gives CDR1 KGHSY, CDR2 FQNENV. Trimming stripped 1 base from V and 6 bases from J, with 16 bases between. The CDR3 here is CASSQFGQGGIQPQHF. The CDR3 bases are TGTGCCAGCAGCCAATTCGGGCAGGGAGGGATTCAGCCCCAGCATTTT.

This clonotype appeared once. The rearrangement joins TRBV20-1 to TRBJ2-3; 7 positions agree with TRBD2. The CDR3 totals 12 residues. Germline CDR1 reads DFQATT; CDR2 reads SNEGSKA (reference sequence). V trimming: 7 bases; J trimming: 1 base; junction bases outside the gene matches: 2. The CDR3: CSGGGGTDTQYF. For the CDR3, the DNA is TGCAGTGGGGGAGGGGGCACAGATACGCAGTATTTT.

V and J are TRBV29-1 and TRBJ2-7; 10 bases map to TRBD1. The length of the CDR3 is 14 residues. Trimming at V came to 3 bases and at J to 3 bases, leaving 5 bases not matched to a gene. Germline values: CDR1 SQVTM, CDR2 ANQGSEA. The CDR3 spells CSVDSGDRGYEQYF. The CDR3 DNA reads TGCAGCGTTGATAGTGGGGACAGGGGCTACGAGCAGTACTTC.

The gene calls are TRBV7-2 and TRBJ2-5, with 7 bases identical to TRBD2. The J segment lost 3 bases and the V segment lost 5 bases, leaving 6 bases of the junction unmatched. CDR1 SGHTA and CDR2 FQGNSA come from the germline V gene. This CDR3 has 14 amino acids. This CDR3 is CASSPWTRKETQYF. The CDR3 DNA reads as TGTGCCAGCAGCCCTTGGACTAGGAAAGAGACCCAGTACTTC.

The chain uses TRBV2 and TRBJ2-4, with TRBD2 identical over 9 bases. The J call could be wrong; TRBJ2-7 is a better fit for the DNA end. This CDR3 has 14 residues. Germline V gene lookup returns CDR1 SNHLY and CDR2 FYNNEI. The CDR3 coding sequence is TGTGCCAGCAAGATGACTAGCGGTACCTACGAGCAGTACTTC. Protein product: CASKMTSGTYEQYF.

The V call is TRBV20-1, the J call TRBJ1-1, with D perhaps matching TRBD1 (6 bases). The CDR3 has 10 amino acids. Trimming stripped 5 bases from V and 10 bases from J, with 11 bases between. Germline V lookup: CDR1 DFQATT, CDR2 SNEGSKA (reference sequence). The CDR3, as DNA: TGCAGTGCTGCGGACAGTCGAGCTTTCTTT. It translates to CSAADSRAFF.

This chain joins TRBV10-3 and TRBJ2-1; D could derive from TRBD1 or TRBD2 (5 bases each). The CDR3 covers 18 residues. The V and J ends lost 5 bases and 3 bases respectively, with 23 bases between them. CDR1 is ENHRY and CDR2 is SYGVKD in the germline V gene. The CDR3 reads CAISPRPLGENVYNEQFF. The DNA for the CDR3 is TGTGCCATCAGTCCACGACCTTTGGGGGAAAATGTCTACAATGAGCAGTTCTTC.

V usage is TRBV29-1 and J usage is TRBJ2-5; D is possibly TRBD2 (9 bases). Per the germline V gene, CDR1 is SQVTM and CDR2 is ANQGSEA. This CDR3 has 15 residues. The ends were cut back, 6 bases at V and 11 bases at J, with 28 bases in the middle. CDR3 residues: CSVAGGAGGYNEQYF. DNA for the CDR3: TGCAGCGTCGCGGGGGGGGCAGGGGGCTACAATGAGCAGTACTTC.

This clonotype has a handful of counts. This chain uses TRBV20-1 with TRBJ2-5; possible D gene TRBD1, 6 bases. CDR3 length: 12 amino acids. From germline, CDR1 is DFQATT and CDR2 SNEGSKA (reference sequence). V was cut by 6 bases and J by 4 bases, with 12 bases left in between. The CDR3 sequence: CSARTVGETQYF. As DNA, the CDR3 is TGCAGTGCGAGGACAGTCGGAGAGACCCAGTACTTC.

The chain carries TRBV20-1 and TRBJ2-7, with TRBD2 identical over 8 bases. The DNA end is more similar to TRBJ2-1, so the J call may be wrong. Germline V gene lookup returns CDR1 DFQATT and CDR2 SNEGSKA (reference sequence). This CDR3 comprises 16 residues. The CDR3 sequence is CSARDATSGIPNEQFF. The CDR3 DNA reads TGCAGTGCTAGAGATGCCACTAGCGGAATACCCAATGAGCAGTTCTTC.

This chain links TRBV3-1 with TRBJ2-7, with TRBD2 matching 10 bases. The J call may be in error: the DNA end matches TRBJ2-5 better. The CDR3 consists of 18 residues. Looked up from germline, CDR1 is LGHDT and CDR2 is YNNKEL (reference sequence). The CDR3 coding sequence is TGTGCCAGCAGCCAAGGGTTTGGGCTAGCGGGGGACCAAGAGACCCAGTACTTC. It yields the protein CASSQGFGLAGDQETQYF.

This chain joins TRBV2 and TRBJ2-7, with TRBD1 matching over 8 bases. In germline, CDR1 is SNHLY, CDR2 FYNNEI. V lost 4 bases to trimming and J lost 0 bases; unmatched junction nucleotides: 2. CDR3 length equals 14 residues. CDR3 nucleotides: TGTGCCAGCAGTGGACAGGGGTCCTCCTACGAGCAGTACTTC. Amino acids: CASSGQGSSYEQYF. Based on the CDR3 plus reference TRBV2 and TRBJ2-7, the full variable domain is EPEVTQTPSHQVTQMGQEVILRCVPISNHLYFYWYRQILGQKVEFLVSFYNNEISEKSEIFDDQFSVERPDGSNFTLKIRSTKLEDSAMYFCASSGQGSSYEQYFGPGTRLTVT.

This clonotype was detected once. At one end, the junction sequence differs from germline, possibly due to a read error. The J gene is TRBJ2-5, the V gene TRBV9, with TRBD1 matching 8 bases. Germline V lookup: CDR1 SGDLS, CDR2 YYNGEE. The CDR3 sequence is 15 residues long. The CDR3 DNA sequence: TGTGCCAGCAGCGTAGCTTTGGGACAGGAAGAGACCCAGTGCTTC. This sequence encodes CASSVALGQEETQCF. Combining the CDR3 with reference TRBV9 and TRBJ2-5 gives the whole variable domain DSGVTQTPKHLITATGQRVTLRCSPRSGDLSVYWYQQSLDQGLQFLIQYYNGEERAKGNILERFSAQQFPDLHSELNLSSLELGDSALYFCASSVALGQEETQCFGPGTRLLVL.

This clonotype appeared a few times. The chain uses TRBV29-1 and TRBJ2-7; D uncertain. Trimming took off 4 bases at V and 4 bases at J, with 8 bases between the two ends. CDR3 length: 11 amino acids. Germline CDR1 and CDR2: SQVTM and ANQGSEA. The CDR3 DNA reads TGCAGCGTTGGGGTTGGATACGAGCAGTACTTC. Translation: CSVGVGYEQYF.

This clonotype was seen more than once but under ten times. The chain links TRBV7-2 to TRBJ2-3, with 10 positions matching TRBD2. Looked up from germline, CDR1 is SGHTA and CDR2 is FQGNSA. The CDR3 is 17 residues long. J gave up 3 bases and V 5 bases, and 11 bases lay outside the gene matches. The CDR3 loop reads CASSQIRTSGITDTQYF. CDR3 sequence (DNA): TGTGCCAGCAGCCAAATACGAACTAGCGGGATTACAGATACGCAGTATTTT.

The V gene is TRBV20-1, the J gene TRBJ2-5; D remains ambiguous. The CDR3 consists of 12 residues. CDR1 and CDR2 (germline): DFQATT, SNEGSKA (reference sequence). V was pared by 3 bases and J by 2 bases, with 7 bases between. CDR3 protein: CSASAQQETQYF. The CDR3 DNA sequence: TGCAGTGCTAGCGCGCAGCAAGAGACCCAGTACTTC.

In its sample, this clonotype was seen a few times. The gene calls are TRBV10-3 and TRBJ2-5; 10 bases agree with TRBD2. The CDR3 has 16 amino acids. Germline values: CDR1 ENHRY, CDR2 SYGVKD. V dropped 3 bases and J dropped 3; count of bases not matched to a gene: 7. The CDR3 coding sequence is TGTGCCATCAGTGAAAGGGGGCTAGCGGGAGAAGAGACCCAGTACTTC. Its protein is CAISERGLAGEETQYF.